A single sample gave rise to the 28 T cell receptor beta chains below, sequenced in a study of HIV-infected patients and healthy controls. TCRdb passed the 5' RACE reads through MiXCR, listing each CDR3 protein once. The sample lists tens of thousands of distinct CDR3 sequences; roughly a sixth were seen once. Sequencing was done on a sample of CD4+ T cells from blood. All receptors come from a human donor in good health.

J is TRBJ1-5 and V is TRBV19, with D possibly being TRBD1 (5 bases). The CDR3 spans 14 residues. The germline V gene has CDR1 LNHDA and CDR2 SQIVND (reference sequence). V gave up 1 base and J gave up 3 bases, with 7 bases separating them. The CDR3 DNA reads as TGTGCCAGTAGTATAGGACAGCTCAATCAGCCCCAGCATTTT. Translating gives CASSIGQLNQPQHF. The complete variable domain, with remaining parts taken from reference TRBV19 and TRBJ1-5, reads DGGITQSPKYLFRKEGQNVTLSCEQNLNHDAMYWYRQDPGQGLRLIYYSQIVNDFQKGDIAEGYSVSREKKESFPLTVTSAQKNPTAFYLCASSIGQLNQPQHFGDGTRLSIL.

The CDR3 here is CASRQGINQPQHF. DNA of the CDR3: TGTGCCAGCAGACAGGGGATCAATCAGCCCCAGCATTTT. The chain joins TRBV6-5 to TRBJ1-5; TRBD1 matches 7 bases. J lost 3 bases, V lost 6 bases, and 2 bases had no gene match. The length of the CDR3 is 13 residues. The germline V gene encodes CDR1 MNHEY and CDR2 SVGAGI.

This chain joins TRBV5-1 and TRBJ1-6; TRBD1 matches 8 bases. The V and J ends lost 0 bases and 7 bases, in that order; junction bases with no gene match: 6. CDR1 is SGHRS and CDR2 is YFSETQ in the germline V gene. This CDR3 has 16 amino acids. CDR3 nucleotide sequence: TGCGCCAGCAGCTTGGCCCAGGGGGCTGGGAATTCACCCCTCCACTTT. It codes for CASSLAQGAGNSPLHF.

V and J are TRBV4-3 and TRBJ1-6; D is unclear. This CDR3 has 14 residues. With 1 base removed from V and 10 bases from J, the gap between germline ends came to 11 bases. Germline CDR1 reads LGHNA; CDR2 reads YSLEER. The chain's CDR3 is CASSQGGGGSPLHF. The DNA for the CDR3 is TGCGCCAGCAGCCAAGGGGGAGGAGGATCACCCCTCCACTTT.

This clonotype was counted a few times. The chain uses TRBV4-3 and TRBJ2-3; tentative D call: TRBD1 (5 bases). Trimming stripped 0 bases from V and 5 bases from J, with 15 bases between. The CDR3 length is 16 residues. In germline, CDR1 is LGHNA, CDR2 YSLEER. DNA for the CDR3: TGCGCCAGCAGCCAAGATGTGACAGCTGCTGGAGATACGCAGTATTTT. Protein sequence: CASSQDVTAAGDTQYF.

In its sample, this clonotype was seen many times. The chain is built from TRBV6-5 and TRBJ2-1, with TRBD1 identical over 7 bases. This CDR3 contains 14 residues. Per germline, CDR1 MNHEY and CDR2 SVGAGI. The ends lost 4 bases at V and 7 bases at J; junction bases unmatched: 7. This CDR3 is CASSLDRARNEQFF. CDR3 bases: TGTGCCAGCAGTTTAGACAGGGCTAGGAATGAGCAGTTCTTC.

J is TRBJ2-7 and V is TRBV19, with D perhaps assigned TRBD1 or TRBD2 (5 bases each). The CDR3 sequence is 15 residues long. Trimming cost V 5 bases and J 7 bases, with 21 bases left between them. Germline values: CDR1 LNHDA, CDR2 SQIVND (reference sequence). CDR3 residues: CASSPLRGQPGEQYF. The CDR3 DNA reads as TGTGCCAGTAGTCCCCTCCGGGGCCAACCGGGTGAGCAGTACTTC.

This clonotype was found many times. The CDR3 loop is CASSEGLRTDTQYF. The CDR3 DNA sequence: TGTGCCAGCAGTGAAGGATTACGCACAGATACGCAGTATTTT. The chain recombines TRBV2 with TRBJ2-3; D is undetermined. Germline assignment: CDR1 SNHLY and CDR2 FYNNEI. With 1 base removed from V and 1 base from J, the gap between germline ends came to 6 bases. The CDR3 extends over 14 amino acids.

There are a few counts of this clonotype. This rearrangement joins TRBV25-1 to TRBJ2-5, with 8 bases aligning to TRBD1. Looked up from germline, CDR1 is MGHDK and CDR2 is SYGVNS. This CDR3 contains 15 residues. Trimming at V came to 5 bases and at J to 3 bases, leaving 8 bases not matched to a gene. The CDR3 DNA reads TGTGCCAGCAGTAGGCCAGGGGGCTTAGAAGAGACCCAGTACTTC. This codes for CASSRPGGLEETQYF.

This chain connects TRBV5-4 to TRBJ1-4, with D possibly TRBD1 on 5 matching bases. V lost 5 bases, J lost 0 bases, and 11 bases lay in between. The CDR3 contains 15 residues. Germline V CDR1 and CDR2: SGHNT, YYREEE (reference sequence). CDR3 loop: CASSPGVSTNEKLFF. The CDR3, as DNA: TGTGCCAGCAGTCCGGGGGTCTCAACTAATGAAAAACTGTTTTTT.

The gene calls are TRBV9 and TRBJ2-1; D possibly corresponds to TRBD2 (6 bases). Germline V gene data show CDR1 as SGDLS and CDR2 as YYNGEE. The CDR3 spans 15 residues. The V and J ends lost 2 bases and 6 bases respectively, with 15 bases between them. This chain's CDR3 is CASSVRRDRGNEQFF. CDR3 in DNA: TGTGCCAGCAGCGTTAGGAGGGATCGGGGCAATGAGCAGTTCTTC.

The rearrangement joins TRBV20-1 to TRBJ1-2; D possibly corresponds to TRBD1 (6 bases). V was trimmed by 3 bases and J by 6 bases, leaving 8 bases between them. The V gene's germline CDR1 is DFQATT and CDR2 SNEGSKA (reference sequence). This CDR3 region has 11 residues. The CDR3 loop is CSARKGDGYTF. CDR3 in DNA: TGCAGTGCTAGGAAGGGGGATGGCTACACCTTC.

There are many counts of this clonotype. CDR3 protein: CASSLNGAYEQYF. The CDR3 region has the DNA TGTGCCAGCAGCTTAAACGGGGCGTACGAGCAGTACTTC. The rearrangement joins TRBV7-3 to TRBJ2-7, with D possibly being TRBD1 or TRBD2 (5 bases each). The CDR3 length is 13 residues. Germline V gene sequence: CDR1 SGHTA, CDR2 FQGTGA. Trimming removed 1 base at V and 4 bases at J, with 8 bases between.

CDR3 loop: CASSIRRGGATGELFF. The CDR3 bases are TGTGCCAGTAGTATACGGCGGGGGGGCGCCACCGGGGAGCTGTTTTTT. The rearrangement uses TRBV19 and TRBJ2-2; 9 bases agree with TRBD2. This CDR3 has 16 amino acids. Germline-derived CDR1 and CDR2 are LNHDA and SQIVND (reference sequence). Trimming removed 2 bases from V and 4 bases from J; junction bases left unmatched: 5.

This clonotype was seen only a few times. V gene TRBV18 combines with J gene TRBJ2-4, with 9 nucleotides matching TRBD1. CDR3 length: 14 residues. CDR1 and CDR2 (germline): KGHSH, LQKENI. The J segment lost 9 bases and the V segment lost 6 bases, leaving 9 bases of the junction unmatched. CDR3 in DNA: TGTGCCAGCTCTCTAACAGGGGGCTTGAGCATTCAGTACTTC. Its translation: CASSLTGGLSIQYF.

This clonotype was recorded many times. CDR3 region: CASSLSRQNEQFF. CDR3 sequence (DNA): TGTGCCAGCAGTTTATCCCGGCAAAATGAGCAGTTCTTC. The chain combines TRBV28 with TRBJ2-1, with D hard to call. The CDR3 has 13 residues. Germline CDR1 MDHEN, CDR2 SYDVKM. Trimming stripped 1 base from V and 7 bases from J, with 8 bases between.

This clonotype occurred a few times. The gene calls are TRBV6-5 and TRBJ2-1; the match to TRBD2 covers 7 bases. Germline V gives CDR1 MNHEY, CDR2 SVGAGI. This CDR3 comprises 18 residues. Unmatched junction bases numbered 14, after V lost 6 bases and J lost 0 bases. This CDR3 is CASRKKTMGGGSYNEQFF. The CDR3 DNA reads TGTGCCAGCAGAAAAAAAACGATGGGGGGGGGCTCCTACAATGAGCAGTTCTTC.

The sample holds a few counts of this clonotype. The chain couples TRBV30 to TRBJ1-5; no clear D. V was cut by 2 bases and J by 0 bases, with 8 bases left in between. CDR1 is GTSNPN and CDR2 is SVGIG in the germline V gene (reference sequence). The CDR3 spans 14 residues. CDR3 region: CAWSKGYSNQPQHF. The CDR3 region has the DNA TGTGCCTGGAGTAAGGGATATAGCAATCAGCCCCAGCATTTT.

The chain is built from TRBV3-1 and TRBJ1-1, with D possibly being TRBD1 (6 bases). The CDR3 is 16 residues long. V dropped 4 bases and J dropped 3 bases, with 18 bases sitting between them. Germline-derived CDR1 and CDR2 are LGHDT and YNNKEL (reference sequence). The CDR3 region is CASSRTKQGAHTEAFF. The CDR3 region has the DNA TGTGCCAGCAGCCGAACCAAACAGGGAGCGCACACTGAAGCTTTCTTT.

The chain carries TRBV6-2 or TRBV6-3 and TRBJ2-6, with D possibly TRBD2 on 5 matching bases. There are 17 residues in the CDR3. The V and J ends lost 7 bases and 4 bases respectively, with 20 bases between them. CDR1 is MNHEY and CDR2 is SVGEGT in the germline V gene. CDR3 residues: CASMDNPTRRGANVLTF. The CDR3, as DNA: TGTGCCAGCATGGATAACCCCACTAGGAGAGGGGCCAACGTCCTGACTTTC.

This clonotype occurred many times. This chain joins TRBV29-1 and TRBJ1-1, with 8 bases lining up with TRBD1. J lost 3 bases, V lost 4 bases, and 10 bases had no gene match. The germline V gene encodes CDR1 SQVTM and CDR2 ANQGSEA. The CDR3 covers 15 residues. The CDR3 protein is CSVARTGTEYTEAFF. CDR3 DNA: TGCAGCGTTGCCCGGACAGGGACGGAATACACTGAAGCTTTCTTT.

The V call is TRBV5-1, the J call TRBJ1-1; 7 nucleotides line up with TRBD1. Germline V gene data show CDR1 as SGHRS and CDR2 as YFSETQ. The CDR3 is made up of 15 amino acids. With V trimmed by 4 bases and J by 3 bases, 9 bases remained unmatched. The CDR3 DNA reads TGCGCCAGCAGCCCCGGGACAGCCGAGGACACTGAAGCTTTCTTT. This gives the protein CASSPGTAEDTEAFF.

This clonotype appeared a few times. The V call is TRBV3-1, the J call TRBJ1-4; TRBD1 matches at 7 bases. The CDR3 length is 17 residues. The V segment lost 2 bases and the J segment 0 bases; nucleotides outside the gene matches: 6. CDR1 is LGHDT and CDR2 is YNNKEL in the germline V gene (reference sequence). The CDR3: CASSQRSGTATNEKLFF. CDR3 DNA sequence: TGTGCCAGCAGCCAACGTTCGGGGACAGCAACTAATGAAAAACTGTTTTTT.

This clonotype has more than one count but fewer than ten. This chain connects TRBV3-1 to TRBJ1-5, with TRBD1 matching 8 bases. CDR3 length: 15 residues. With 4 bases clipped from V and 3 bases from J, the junction kept 5 bases outside the gene matches. Germline lookup yields CDR1 LGHDT and CDR2 YNNKEL (reference sequence). The CDR3 sequence: CASSPTGALNQPQHF. The CDR3 DNA follows: TGTGCCAGCAGCCCGACAGGGGCCCTCAATCAGCCCCAGCATTTT.

This clonotype was seen at least ten times. The rearrangement joins TRBV15 to TRBJ2-1; TRBD2 aligns across 7 bases. Germline lookup yields CDR1 LNHNV and CDR2 YYDKDF (reference sequence). This CDR3 spans 14 amino acids. V trimming: 8 bases; J trimming: 5 bases; junction bases outside the gene matches: 9. CDR3 amino acids: CATDAGTKNNEQFF. The DNA of the CDR3 is TGTGCCACCGATGCCGGGACTAAAAACAATGAGCAGTTCTTC.

The sample holds a few counts of this clonotype. V is TRBV18 and J is TRBJ2-7; D is perhaps TRBD1 (5 bases). This CDR3 region has 14 residues. V was pared by 6 bases and J by 0 bases, with 12 bases between. Germline CDR1 and CDR2: KGHSH and LQKENI. The CDR3, as DNA: TGTGCCAGCTCGTGGGGCCAGAGCTCCTACGAGCAGTACTTC. Protein: CASSWGQSSYEQYF.

The chain joins TRBV11-3 to TRBJ1-1, with TRBD1 matching 7 bases. Germline-derived CDR1 and CDR2 are SGHNT and YENEEA. V was pared by 6 bases and J by 4 bases, with 5 bases of the junction left unmatched. This CDR3 contains 13 residues. The CDR3 sequence is CASRGQLSTEAFF. The CDR3 coding sequence is TGTGCCAGCAGGGGACAGCTGAGCACTGAAGCTTTCTTT.

This clonotype was counted many times. The chain uses TRBV7-8 and TRBJ2-6, with TRBD2 matching over 9 bases. The CDR3 sequence is 21 residues long. V was clipped by 0 bases and J by 2 bases; unmatched bases: 14. Per the germline V gene, CDR1 is SGHVS and CDR2 is FQNEAQ. CDR3 sequence (DNA): TGTGCCAGCAGCTTAGCGCTCGGCGGGAGGGCCATCCCCACTGGGGCCAACGTCCTGACTTTC. Translation: CASSLALGGRAIPTGANVLTF.